This T cell receptor beta chain was documented in a study of metastatic and nonmetastatic thyroid tumors. About the research overall: Thyroid patients, malignant and benign, had repertoires compared across blood and tumor or nodule tissue.

Each patient came to thyroid surgery without any prior treatment (of any kind). TCRdb re-called the PCR reads via MiXCR. The repertoire holds around 61,000 clones, with 25% to 35% as singletons. Germline CDR1 MNHNS, CDR2 SASEGT. The CDR3 contains 15 residues. V gave up 6 bases and J gave up 2 bases, with 14 bases separating them. The receptor comes from a female donor with papillary thyroid cancer or a benign thyroid nodule (not recorded which). Some clones in this sample may be carry-over from other donors' samples. The chain links TRBV6-1 to TRBJ1-5, with D maybe TRBD1 (5 bases). Sequences were obtained from blood. The CDR3 sequence is CASSRDGVGNQPQHF. The CDR3 bases are TGTGCCAGCAGCAGGGACGGTGTCGGCAATCAGCCCCAGCATTTT.